This TCR beta chain was found in a study of blood T cell repertoires in COVID-19. As for the study in general: The samples span acute and convalescent COVID-19 from the United States, Italy and Spain. In each case, the material was cDNA or gDNA derived from T cells, B-cell-depleted T cells, or PBMCs.

Original processing methods: Using reference gene primer amplification, nucleated cell counts were estimated. Method: immunoSEQ multiplex PCR; TCRdb's copy keeps in-frame clones and lacks some. That table supplies the V and J calls and clone size; D and trimming were determined from the DNA. There are 150,000 to 200,000 clones in the sample; roughly nine tenths occur only once, and about 1.9% lies in the top ten. Trimming at V came to 8 bases and at J to 7 bases, leaving 9 bases not matched to a gene. The CDR3 length is 14 residues. Germline V gene data show CDR1 as MNHNY and CDR2 as SVGAGI (reference sequence).

This chain connects TRBV6-6 to TRBJ1-5; TRBD1 aligns across 9 bases. The sequencing sample was made of peripheral blood. The receptor comes from a young man who had recovered from COVID-19. This CDR3 reads CASASTGGEQPQHF. As DNA, the CDR3 is TGTGCCAGCGCCTCAACAGGGGGCGAACAGCCCCAGCATTTT.